Each of the 5 T cell receptor beta chains below was sequenced from the same sample in a study of shared clonotypes between healthy human individuals. TCRdb's table, derived via immunoSEQ multiplex PCR, lists solely in-frame clones and lacks some. In the table there are about 2.3 million clones, less than 95% of which are singletons. Sequencing was performed on naive CD4+ T cells from PBMCs. Subset meaning: CD45RA+ positively selected. These receptors all stem from a man aged 18 to 29 in good health. Some clones in this sample may be carry-over from other donors' samples.

The chain recombines TRBV5-4 with TRBJ2-7, with D perhaps TRBD1 (6 bases). The germline CDR1 and CDR2 sequences are SGHNT and YYREEE (reference sequence). Trimming took off 0 bases at V and 10 bases at J, with 17 bases between the two ends. The CDR3 totals 14 residues. This CDR3 is CASSLETGGRNQYF. Here the CDR3 DNA reads TGTGCCAGCAGCTTGGAGACAGGCGGCCGGAATCAGTACTTC.

The chain recombines TRBV4-3 with TRBJ2-5; no firm D call. The CDR3 consists of 15 residues. V dropped 0 bases and J dropped 3 bases, with 11 bases sitting between them. Germline lookup yields CDR1 LGHNA and CDR2 YSLEER. DNA of the CDR3: TGCGCCAGCAGCCAAGATTCTGGTCTAAAAGAGACCCAGTACTTC. This encodes CASSQDSGLKETQYF.

As regards this clone: Other nucleotide sequences in the sample specify the same CDR3. This chain connects TRBV28 to TRBJ2-7, with D perhaps matching TRBD2 (5 bases). Per the germline V gene, CDR1 is MDHEN and CDR2 is SYDVKM. V was shortened by 6 bases and J by 2 bases, with 5 bases between the two germline ends. The CDR3 extends over 11 amino acids. The CDR3 DNA reads as TGTGCCAGCAGGCGGGCCTACGAGCAGTACTTC. Its protein is CASRRAYEQYF.

The chain uses TRBV30 and TRBJ1-2, with 7 bases that match TRBD1. Trimming removed 2 bases from V and 7 bases from J; junction bases left unmatched: 16. The CDR3 has 16 residues. Germline loops: CDR1 GTSNPN, CDR2 SVGIG (reference sequence). This CDR3 reads CAWSRLEGAIFSGYTF. The CDR3 nucleotides read TGTGCCTGGAGTAGGCTTGAGGGGGCGATATTCTCTGGCTACACCTTC. Drawing the rest from reference TRBV30 and TRBJ1-2, the complete variable domain is SQTIHQWPATLVQPVGSPLSLECTVEGTSNPNLYWYRQAAGRGLQLLFYSVGIGQISSEVPQNLSASRPQDRQFILSSKKLLLSDSGFYLCAWSRLEGAIFSGYTFGSGTRLTVV.

This rearrangement joins TRBV28 to TRBJ1-5; D gene uncertain. The CDR3 loop spans 13 amino acids. Per the germline V gene, CDR1 is MDHEN and CDR2 is SYDVKM. V lost 7 bases and J 3 bases, leaving 10 bases between the germline ends. CDR3 loop: CASKQHPNQPQHF. DNA for the CDR3: TGTGCCAGCAAACAGCATCCCAATCAGCCCCAGCATTTT. Looking up the rest from reference TRBV28 and TRBJ1-5 gives the full variable domain: DVKVTQSSRYLVKRTGEKVFLECVQDMDHENMFWYRQDPGLGLRLIYFSYDVKMKEKGDIPEGYSVSREKKERFSLILESASTNQTSMYLCASKQHPNQPQHFGDGTRLSIL.